The next 11 T cell receptor beta chains were all read from a single sample in a study of cytomegalovirus exposure and HLA in healthy donors. With 60 Vbeta and 13 Jbeta primers, the PCR was carried out. TCRdb's copy holds only in-frame clones and misses some; the assay was immunoSEQ multiplex PCR. The sample comprises about 200,000 clones, around 80% of which are singletons, and about 3% rests with the top ten. The sequenced sample was PBMCs. The receptors here all came from a man aged 25-45 years in good health and CMV-seronegative.

V and J are TRBV15 and TRBJ1-1; D is undetermined. This CDR3 spans 14 amino acids. Germline V gene data show CDR1 as LNHNV and CDR2 as YYDKDF (reference sequence). The ends were cut back, 5 bases at V and 3 bases at J, with 13 bases in the middle. CDR3 loop: CATSHRLSDTEAFF. The CDR3 nucleotides are TGTGCCACCAGCCACCGACTCTCGGACACTGAAGCTTTCTTT. Full variable domain (missing parts from reference TRBV15 and TRBJ1-1): DAMVIQNPRYQVTQFGKPVTLSCSQTLNHNVMYWYQQKSSQAPKLLFHYYDKDFNNEADTPDNFQSRRPNTSFCFLDIRSPGLGDTAMYLCATSHRLSDTEAFFGQGTRLTVV.

V usage is TRBV29-1 and J usage is TRBJ2-5; the D gene is possibly TRBD2 (6 bases). Trimming removed 1 base from V and 1 base from J, with 16 bases in between. The CDR3 loop spans 16 amino acids. Germline-derived CDR1 and CDR2 are SQVTM and ANQGSEA. The CDR3 bases are TGCAGCGTTGAAGGGCAGGTAGTGGGGGGCCAAGAGACCCAGTACTTC. It codes for CSVEGQVVGGQETQYF.

The V and J genes are TRBV11-3 and TRBJ1-4; D remains ambiguous. This CDR3 is built from 11 residues. Between the trimmed V and J ends, which lost 3 bases and 10 bases, there was a span of 6 bases. CDR1 is SGHNT, CDR2 YENEEA, per germline. CDR3 amino acids: CASSFFRKLFF. The CDR3 DNA sequence: TGTGCCAGCAGCTTTTTTCGAAAACTGTTTTTT.

This clone was observed once. The rearrangement joins TRBV11-1 to TRBJ1-4; perhaps TRBD1 as D (6 bases). Trimming removed 5 bases at V and 5 bases at J, with 12 bases between. Per the germline V gene, CDR1 is SGHAT and CDR2 is FQDESV (reference sequence). The CDR3 has 14 amino acids. CDR3 coding DNA: TGTGCCAGCAGCGGCAGGCAGGGGAATGAAAAACTGTTTTTT. Protein: CASSGRQGNEKLFF.

This clone showed up just once. The chain uses TRBV9 and TRBJ2-2; 14 nucleotides match TRBD2. The V gene's germline CDR1 is SGDLS and CDR2 YYNGEE. The CDR3 sequence is 14 residues long. Trimming cost V 5 bases and J 6 bases; bases outside gene matches: 0. DNA for the CDR3: TGTGCCAGCAGGACTAGCGGGGGGGCCGGGGAGCTGTTTTTT. This codes for CASRTSGGAGELFF.

The chain joins TRBV2 to TRBJ2-5; unclear D gene. The V gene lost 2 bases and the J gene lost 1 base, with 11 bases spanning the gap. The germline V gene has CDR1 SNHLY and CDR2 FYNNEI. CDR3 length equals 15 residues. The CDR3 DNA is TGTGCCAGCAGTGAATCTCGTTTAGTCCAAGAGACCCAGTACTTC. This translates into CASSESRLVQETQYF.

This clone appeared a single time. The chain couples TRBV4-1 to TRBJ2-5, with 9 bases matching TRBD1. This CDR3 has 15 residues. Germline V gene lookup returns CDR1 MGHRA and CDR2 YSYEKL. Trimming removed 2 bases from V and 4 bases from J; junction bases left unmatched: 5. The CDR3 DNA reads as TGCGCCAGCAGCCAACGGGACAGGGTAGGAGAGACCCAGTACTTC. Translation: CASSQRDRVGETQYF.

The V call is TRBV4-1, the J call TRBJ1-1; D gene unclear. With 0 bases removed from V and 0 bases from J, the gap between germline ends came to 14 bases. Germline V gene sequence: CDR1 MGHRA, CDR2 YSYEKL. The CDR3 is made up of 17 amino acids. CDR3 loop: CASSQEWADFMNTEAFF. In DNA form, the CDR3 reads TGCGCCAGCAGCCAAGAGTGGGCAGATTTCATGAACACTGAAGCTTTCTTT.

This clone has a single count. The CDR3 region is CASHPGLSANTIYF. In nucleotides, the CDR3 is TGTGCCAGTCACCCAGGGCTATCGGCAAACACCATATATTTT. The rearrangement links TRBV6-5 to TRBJ1-3; the D gene is possibly TRBD1 (5 bases). This CDR3 is built from 14 residues. Germline-derived CDR1 and CDR2 are MNHEY and SVGAGI. Trimming removed 9 bases from V and 6 bases from J, with 18 bases in between.

The chain couples TRBV7-8 to TRBJ2-1; 9 nucleotides align to TRBD2. Losses at the gene ends were 2 bases for V and 0 bases for J; bases not matched to a gene: 5. The length of the CDR3 is 17 residues. Per the germline V gene, CDR1 is SGHVS and CDR2 is FQNEAQ. CDR3 sequence reads: CASSLRLAGPSYNEQFF. Written as DNA, the CDR3 is TGTGCCAGCAGCTTAAGGCTAGCGGGGCCCTCCTACAATGAGCAGTTCTTC.

J is TRBJ2-2 and V is TRBV7-3; D gene unclear. The germline gives CDR1 SGHTA, CDR2 FQGTGA. This CDR3 is 17 amino acids long. Trimming left V 1 base short and J 1 base short, with 13 bases between. The CDR3 DNA reads TGTGCCAGCAGCTTAAGGGCCCAGGCAATGAACACCGGGGAGCTGTTTTTT. Translating it yields CASSLRAQAMNTGELFF.